This T cell receptor beta chain stems from a study of T cells in Graves' hyperthyroidism and ophthalmopathy. Study outcomes and limitations: Ophthalmopathy and stable hyperthyroidism were told apart by a 13 V-J model.

This clonotype was picked up a small number of times. Its specificity is unknown. Germline assignment: CDR1 LNHNV and CDR2 YYDKDF (reference sequence). CDR3 length: 13 amino acids. The ends were cut back, 0 bases at V and 9 bases at J, with 6 bases in the middle. Newly diagnosed patients aged 18 to 65 had hyperthyroidism of under 2 months' duration. The source material, RNA transcripts, was used to amplify TCR beta CDR3 regions. HTBI primers were the set used in a first-round RT-PCR of the TCR CDR3. Using its own MiXCR run on the multiplex PCR reads, TCRdb lists one record per CDR3 protein. The data contain about 740,000 distinct CDR3 sequences, approximately 15% of them singletons.

The rearrangement uses TRBV15 and TRBJ1-6; D call uncertain. The clonotype comes from a woman aged 18-35 years with Graves' hyperthyroidism. The material sequenced was blood. The CDR3 protein is CATSRDETSPLHF. Written as DNA, the CDR3 is TGTGCCACCAGCAGAGATGAGACTTCACCCCTCCACTTT. The variable domain in full, completed from reference TRBV15 and TRBJ1-6, reads DAMVIQNPRYQVTQFGKPVTLSCSQTLNHNVMYWYQQKSSQAPKLLFHYYDKDFNNEADTPDNFQSRRPNTSFCFLDIRSPGLGDTAMYLCATSRDETSPLHFGNGTRLTVT.